The T cell receptor beta chain under discussion was sequenced for a study of blood T cells in healthy people across ages. CDR1 is SGHTA, CDR2 FQGNSA, per germline. V shed 6 bases, J shed 6 bases, and the junction held 5 bases outside the gene matches. The CDR3 sequence is 14 residues long. This clonotype was counted only a few times. Through a sample-barcoded 5' primer and a J-beta primer mix, a second PCR was run for roughly 6 to 11 cycles. A template-switch adaptor containing 12 random nucleotides labeled each cDNA molecule. Samples each returned at least 3 million CDR3-containing paired-end reads. A single record per CDR3 protein comes from TCRdb applying MiXCR to the 5' RACE reads. This sample has hundreds of thousands of distinct CDR3 sequences, with 55% to 70% found just once. Extraction of total RNA produced a minimum of 6 micrograms from each sample.

This receptor was taken from a man under 40 in good health. The rearrangement links TRBV7-2 to TRBJ1-4, with 9 bases that match TRBD1. The sequenced material came from blood. The chain's CDR3 is CASRSRTGDEKLFF. The CDR3 region has the DNA TGTGCCAGCAGATCGCGGACAGGGGATGAAAAACTGTTTTTT.